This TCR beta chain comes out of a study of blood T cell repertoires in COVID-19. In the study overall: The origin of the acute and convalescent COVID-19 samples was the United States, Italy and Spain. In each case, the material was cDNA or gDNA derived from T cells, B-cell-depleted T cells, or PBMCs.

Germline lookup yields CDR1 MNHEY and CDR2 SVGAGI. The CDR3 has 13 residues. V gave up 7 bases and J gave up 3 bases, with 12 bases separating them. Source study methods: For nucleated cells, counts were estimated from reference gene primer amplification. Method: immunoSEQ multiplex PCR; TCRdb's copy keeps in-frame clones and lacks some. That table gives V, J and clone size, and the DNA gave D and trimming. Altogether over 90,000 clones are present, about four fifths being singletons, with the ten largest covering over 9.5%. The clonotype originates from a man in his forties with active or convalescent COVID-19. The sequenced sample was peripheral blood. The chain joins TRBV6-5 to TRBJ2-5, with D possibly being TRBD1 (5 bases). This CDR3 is CASIKGQKETQYF. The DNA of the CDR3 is TGTGCCAGCATTAAGGGGCAGAAAGAGACCCAGTACTTC.